This T cell receptor (beta chain) derives from a study of PD-1 blockade in mismatch repair-deficient tumors. Turning to the study itself: Patients had eleven to twelve mismatch repair-deficient cancer types and were previously treated and progressing. Whole-study findings and limits: Tumor-resident clones, often undetectable pretreatment in blood, expanded then contracted after pembrolizumab.

As concerns this clone: No antigen is known for it.

Sequenced by immunoSEQ multiplex PCR; TCRdb stores in-frame clones only, minus some. The sample records some 100,000 clones, over 75% being singletons. Germline V gene data show CDR1 as SGHNT and CDR2 as YENEEA. V lost 3 bases, J lost 2 bases, and 17 bases lay in between. The CDR3 covers 16 residues. The source was peripheral blood, collected roughly 36 weeks after starting pembrolizumab. This clonotype was obtained from an adult with mismatch repair-deficient cancer. The chain employs TRBV11-3 and TRBJ2-7, with D unresolved. The CDR3 reads CASSLSSDFGPYEQYF. CDR3 nucleotides: TGTGCCAGCAGCTTGAGTTCGGATTTTGGGCCCTACGAGCAGTACTTC.